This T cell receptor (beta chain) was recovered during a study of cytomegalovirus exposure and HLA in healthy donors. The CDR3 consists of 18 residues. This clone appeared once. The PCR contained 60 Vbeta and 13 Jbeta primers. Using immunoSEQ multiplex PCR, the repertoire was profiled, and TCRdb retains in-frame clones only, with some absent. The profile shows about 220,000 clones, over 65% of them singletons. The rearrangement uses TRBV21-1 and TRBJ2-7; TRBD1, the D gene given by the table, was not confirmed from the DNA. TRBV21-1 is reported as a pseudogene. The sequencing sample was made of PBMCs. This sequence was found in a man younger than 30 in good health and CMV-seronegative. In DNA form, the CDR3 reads TGTGCCAGCAGCTCTAGAGGGGGACCCAGGGGGGAAACCTACGAGCAGTACTTC. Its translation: CASSSRGGPRGETYEQYF.